This T cell receptor beta chain is from a study of hypomethylating agent response in myelodysplastic syndrome. General study results and limits: Shared GLIPH2 clusters possibly recognizing novel MDS antigens remain unconfirmed.

About this clone itself: Its antigen is unidentified.

Per the germline V gene, CDR1 is SGHNT and CDR2 is YYREEE (reference sequence). Trimming took 3 bases from V and 14 from J, leaving 12 bases between them. The CDR3 loop spans 11 amino acids. Two replicates of roughly 200 ng each gave 400 ng DNA per sample, survey resolution. Assay used: immunoSEQ multiplex PCR; TCRdb lists only in-frame clones, some missing. The table has about 10,000 clones, around 80% seen once. This chain links TRBV5-4 with TRBJ2-1, with D unclear. The material sequenced was bone marrow, taken before or after starting hypomethylating agent treatment for myelodysplastic syndrome (not recorded which). This clonotype was sampled from a human donor with myelodysplastic syndrome. Here the CDR3 reads CASSWGVAKFF. The CDR3 DNA reads TGTGCCAGCAGCTGGGGTGTCGCAAAGTTCTTC.